One and the same sample provided the 11 T cell receptor beta chains below, sequenced in a study of cytomegalovirus exposure and HLA in healthy donors. PCR employed 60 Vbeta and 13 Jbeta primers. Measured with immunoSEQ multiplex PCR; TCRdb has only the in-frame clones, and not every one. The data hold more than 150,000 clones, with about four fifths observed a single time. Sequences were obtained from PBMCs. Receptors were obtained from a woman aged 25 to 39 in good health and CMV-seropositive.

V usage is TRBV14 and J usage is TRBJ2-3; 8 nucleotides align to TRBD2. The CDR3 runs 15 residues. Germline loops: CDR1 SGHDN, CDR2 FVKESK. The V segment lost 5 bases and the J segment 2 bases; nucleotides outside the gene matches: 6. The CDR3 spells CASSLGLGDTDTQYF. The CDR3 DNA sequence: TGTGCCAGCAGCTTGGGACTAGGGGACACAGATACGCAGTATTTT.

The CDR3 DNA is TGTGCCAGCAGTTCCTACTCCTACGAGCAGTACTTC. Amino acids: CASSSYSYEQYF. The rearrangement uses TRBV28 and TRBJ2-7; D uncertain. The CDR3 has 12 amino acids. CDR1 is MDHEN, CDR2 SYDVKM, per germline. Trimming took 4 bases from V and 0 from J, leaving 4 bases between them.

V and J are TRBV15 and TRBJ1-6; D is uncertain. The V and J ends lost 3 bases and 2 bases respectively, with 8 bases between them. From germline, CDR1 is LNHNV and CDR2 YYDKDF (reference sequence). CDR3 size: 15 residues. CDR3 sequence reads: CATSSNRAYNSPLHF. Written as DNA, the CDR3 is TGTGCCACCAGCAGCAACCGGGCCTATAATTCACCCCTCCACTTT.

The chain carries TRBV10-3 and TRBJ1-1; 9 bases align to TRBD1. CDR1 is ENHRY and CDR2 is SYGVKD in the germline V gene. J was trimmed by 5 bases and V by 3 bases; bases with no gene match: 13. This CDR3 has 17 residues. The CDR3 nucleotides are TGTGCCATCAGTGAAAGATACTCCGGGACAGGGAGAACTGAAGCTTTCTTT. The encoded protein is CAISERYSGTGRTEAFF.

This chain connects TRBV4-1 to TRBJ1-2, with D unresolved. The CDR3 extends over 13 amino acids. CDR1 is MGHRA, CDR2 YSYEKL, per germline. V gave up 2 bases and J gave up 7 bases, with 11 bases separating them. The CDR3 loop is CASSQPRHRGYTF. The CDR3 DNA reads as TGCGCCAGCAGCCAACCAAGACACCGTGGCTACACCTTC.

The chain has TRBV27 and TRBJ1-2, with 8 positions matching TRBD1. Germline V lookup: CDR1 MNHEY, CDR2 SMNVEV (reference sequence). CDR3 length: 15 amino acids. V lost 3 bases to trimming and J lost 4 bases; unmatched junction nucleotides: 7. The CDR3 coding sequence is TGTGCCAGCAGTTTTGCAGGGGGCGCGCTCTATGGCTACACCTTC. Its translation: CASSFAGGALYGYTF.

The chain combines TRBV4-3 with TRBJ1-5; unclear D gene. The CDR3 length is 15 residues. Germline V lookup: CDR1 LGHNA, CDR2 YSLEER. Trimming took 1 base from V and 0 from J, leaving 7 bases between them. CDR3 DNA sequence: TGCGCCAGCAGCCAAGTGGCGGCTAGCAATCAGCCCCAGCATTTT. Translating it yields CASSQVAASNQPQHF.

This chain uses TRBV7-8 with TRBJ1-6; D ambiguous. The CDR3 spans 15 residues. V lost 5 bases and J lost 0, with 8 bases in between. Germline lookup yields CDR1 SGHVS and CDR2 FQNEAQ. CDR3 amino acids: CASSIRSSYNSPLHF. CDR3 nucleotide sequence: TGTGCCAGCAGCATAAGGAGCTCCTATAATTCACCCCTCCACTTT. The full variable domain, with the rest looked up from reference TRBV7-8 and TRBJ1-6, is GAGVSQSPRYKVAKRGQDVALRCDPISGHVSLFWYQQALGQGPEFLTYFQNEAQLDKSGLPSDRFFAERPEGSVSTLKIQRTQQEDSAVYLCASSIRSSYNSPLHFGNGTRLTVT.

This clone was counted a few times. The chain links TRBV6-5 to TRBJ2-3, with D maybe TRBD1 (6 bases). Germline V lookup: CDR1 MNHEY, CDR2 SVGAGI. CDR3 length equals 14 residues. Trimming removed 5 bases from V and 4 bases from J, with 13 bases in between. CDR3 coding DNA: TGTGCCAGCAGTACCAACAGGGTCCCAGATACGCAGTATTTT. It yields the protein CASSTNRVPDTQYF.

The chain is built from TRBV7-8 and TRBJ2-1; 9 bases agree with TRBD2. V dropped 5 bases and J dropped 8; count of bases not matched to a gene: 10. Germline CDR1 and CDR2: SGHVS and FQNEAQ. This CDR3 has 15 amino acids. The CDR3 reads CASSPAGSGGHEQFF. CDR3 in DNA: TGTGCCAGCAGCCCCGCCGGTAGCGGGGGTCATGAGCAGTTCTTC.

The chain uses TRBV10-3 and TRBJ2-3, with TRBD2 matching over 9 bases. The CDR3 covers 15 residues. Germline loops: CDR1 ENHRY, CDR2 SYGVKD. J lost 1 base, V lost 6 bases, and 5 bases had no gene match. The CDR3: CAIRAGGEGTDTQYF. CDR3 in DNA: TGTGCCATCAGGGCGGGAGGGGAGGGCACAGATACGCAGTATTTT.